What follows is one T cell receptor (beta chain) and its context. This sample was taken from a study of blood T cell repertoires in COVID-19. Sequenced by immunoSEQ multiplex PCR; TCRdb stores in-frame clones only, minus some. The sample holds fewer than 95,000 clones; approximately 88% are singletons and the top ten take approximately 0.5%. V lost 6 bases to trimming and J lost 7 bases; unmatched junction nucleotides: 15. There are 17 residues in the CDR3. Germline V CDR1 and CDR2: MNHEY, SMNVEV (reference sequence). Input material: peripheral blood. The origin of this receptor is a man between 60 and 75 years old with acute or convalescent COVID-19. The V gene is TRBV27, the J gene TRBJ1-6; TRBD1 agrees at 7 bases. The CDR3 is CASREDRSGNYNSPLHF. The CDR3 nucleotides read TGTGCCAGCAGAGAGGACAGGTCGGGAAATTACAATTCACCCCTCCACTTT.